The 19 T cell receptor beta chains in this list originate from one sample, sequenced in a study of response to subunit inactivated influenza vaccine. In TCRdb, the RT-PCR reads were re-called with MiXCR into one record per CDR3 protein. The data show hundreds of thousands of distinct CDR3 sequences, 11% to 15% seen once. This specimen consisted of PBMCs from blood, obtained around 14 days before vaccination. These TCRs come from a man aged 50-60 years who received an inactivated influenza vaccine.

The V and J genes are TRBV7-9 and TRBJ2-7, with D possibly being TRBD2 (5 bases). CDR1 SEHNR and CDR2 FQNEAQ come from the germline V gene (reference sequence). There are 12 residues in the CDR3. Trimming took off 5 bases at V and 6 bases at J, with 11 bases between the two ends. This CDR3 reads CASSPRRTEQYF. Written as DNA, the CDR3 is TGTGCCAGCAGCCCGAGGAGGACCGAGCAGTACTTC.

The CDR3 loop is CASSTRDRSTDTQYF. CDR3 nucleotide sequence: TGTGCCAGCAGTACCCGCGACCGTAGCACAGATACGCAGTATTTT. The rearrangement uses TRBV6-2 or TRBV6-3 and TRBJ2-3; D remains ambiguous. Germline CDR1 MNHEY, CDR2 SVGEGT. CDR3 length: 15 amino acids. V lost 5 bases to trimming and J lost 0 bases, with 12 bases between them.

The rearrangement uses TRBV7-9 and TRBJ2-2; 7 bases match TRBD2. The CDR3 totals 16 residues. CDR1 SEHNR and CDR2 FQNEAQ come from the germline V gene (reference sequence). V dropped 0 bases and J dropped 3; count of bases not matched to a gene: 4. CDR3 amino acids: CASSLAAGAYTGELFF. CDR3 sequence (DNA): TGTGCCAGCAGCTTAGCTGCGGGAGCATACACCGGGGAGCTGTTTTTT.

This clonotype has ten or more counts. J is TRBJ2-7 and V is TRBV29-1; tentatively, D is TRBD1 (5 bases). Germline lookup yields CDR1 SQVTM and CDR2 ANQGSEA. Trimming removed 3 bases at V and 5 bases at J, with 11 bases between. This CDR3 has 12 amino acids. The DNA for the CDR3 is TGCAGCGTTGAGGTGGCAGGGAACGAGCAGTACTTC. It codes for CSVEVAGNEQYF.

In its sample, this clonotype was seen once. The chain has TRBV9 and TRBJ1-1, with 7 bases matching TRBD1. Trimming cost V 3 bases and J 8 bases; bases outside gene matches: 10. CDR3 size: 14 residues. CDR1 SGDLS and CDR2 YYNGEE come from the germline V gene. This chain's CDR3 is CASSGRGTSAEAFF. The CDR3 coding sequence is TGTGCCAGCAGCGGCAGGGGGACATCTGCCGAAGCTTTCTTT.

J is TRBJ2-3 and V is TRBV4-1; 10 bases line up with TRBD2. The J segment lost 5 bases and the V segment lost 4 bases, leaving 12 bases of the junction unmatched. The germline V gene encodes CDR1 MGHRA and CDR2 YSYEKL. CDR3 size: 17 residues. CDR3 nucleotides: TGCGCCAGCAGCCGAAGTCTAGAGCGGGGGGGCCGAGATACGCAGTATTTT. Its translation: CASSRSLERGGRDTQYF.

V usage is TRBV12-3 or TRBV12-4 and J usage is TRBJ2-3, with D perhaps matching TRBD2 (6 bases). The CDR3 is made up of 17 amino acids. V lost 5 bases and J lost 0, with 18 bases in between. In nucleotides, the CDR3 is TGTGCCAGCAGTGCAGCCGGGACTCAAACTAGCACAGATACGCAGTATTTT. Amino acids: CASSAAGTQTSTDTQYF.

The J gene is TRBJ2-5, the V gene TRBV5-1; either TRBD1 or TRBD2 may supply D (5 bases each). Germline V gene lookup returns CDR1 SGHRS and CDR2 YFSETQ. The CDR3 is 13 amino acids. V was pared by 4 bases and J by 1 base, with 8 bases between. The CDR3, as DNA: TGCGCCAGCAGCGCCGGGACCCAAGAGACCCAGTACTTC. It codes for CASSAGTQETQYF.

This clonotype was recorded many times. The rearrangement joins TRBV21-1 to TRBJ1-5; TRBD1 was called by the table and not checked on the DNA. TRBV21-1 constitutes a pseudogene. The CDR3 has 18 residues. The CDR3 DNA is TGTGCCAGCAGCTCCCGGGACAGGGACAGGTATAGCAATCAGCCCCAGCATTTT. Amino acid sequence: CASSSRDRDRYSNQPQHF.

This rearrangement joins TRBV5-1 to TRBJ2-5; D is ambiguous. CDR3 size: 12 residues. Per the germline V gene, CDR1 is SGHRS and CDR2 is YFSETQ. Trimming cost V 5 bases and J 8 bases, with 13 bases left between them. CDR3 sequence reads: CASSMTWETQYF. CDR3 nucleotides: TGCGCCAGCAGTATGACATGGGAAACCCAGTACTTC.

The V gene is TRBV20-1, the J gene TRBJ2-1, with TRBD1 identical over 11 bases. The V gene's germline CDR1 is DFQATT and CDR2 SNEGSKA (reference sequence). The CDR3 consists of 17 residues. After removal of 6 bases from V and 0 bases from J, the junction contained 10 bases not matched to a gene. The CDR3 loop reads CSAPGQGVRASYNEQFF. The CDR3 nucleotides are TGCAGTGCCCCGGGACAGGGGGTCAGAGCCTCCTACAATGAGCAGTTCTTC.

The gene calls are TRBV12-1 and TRBJ1-4; no DNA check was done on the table's D call, TRBD1. TRBV12-1 is labeled a pseudogene. This CDR3 is built from 15 residues. CDR3 bases: TGTGCCAGCAGCCGCCGGGACAGGGGAAATGAAAAACTGTTTTTT. It yields the protein CASSRRDRGNEKLFF.

This clonotype was found a few times. The J gene is TRBJ1-1, the V gene TRBV28; no clear D. CDR1 is MDHEN, CDR2 SYDVKM, per germline. Trimming cost V 6 bases and J 4 bases, with 9 bases left between them. This CDR3 spans 12 amino acids. The CDR3 coding sequence is TGTGCCAGCAGCCGGGCTCGCACTGAAGCTTTCTTT. This codes for CASSRARTEAFF. The full variable domain, its missing parts supplied by reference TRBV28 and TRBJ1-1, is DVKVTQSSRYLVKRTGEKVFLECVQDMDHENMFWYRQDPGLGLRLIYFSYDVKMKEKGDIPEGYSVSREKKERFSLILESASTNQTSMYLCASSRARTEAFFGQGTRLTVV.

This clonotype was detected only a few times. The CDR3 region is CASSLRRAGPMNTEAFF. The CDR3 region has the DNA TGTGCCAGCAGCTTAAGAAGGGCAGGGCCCATGAACACTGAAGCTTTCTTT. This chain connects TRBV7-3 to TRBJ1-1; possibly TRBD1 for D (5 bases). V was trimmed by 1 base and J by 0 bases, leaving 15 bases between them. The germline V gene has CDR1 SGHTA and CDR2 FQGTGA. The CDR3 covers 17 residues. The variable domain in full, with the rest retrieved from reference TRBV7-3 and TRBJ1-1, is GAGVSQTPSNKVTEKGKYVELRCDPISGHTALYWYRQSLGQGPEFLIYFQGTGAADDSGLPNDRFFAVRPEGSVSTLKIQRTERGDSAVYLCASSLRRAGPMNTEAFFGQGTRLTVV.

The chain joins TRBV6-1 to TRBJ2-1; a possible D gene is TRBD2 (6 bases). The V end lost 5 bases, the J end lost 0 bases, and 14 bases lay between the germline ends. Looked up from germline, CDR1 is MNHNS and CDR2 is SASEGT. The CDR3 contains 16 residues. The CDR3, as DNA: TGTGCCAGCAGTAAGGGACTCCCGAGCTCCTACAATGAGCAGTTCTTC. Its protein product is CASSKGLPSSYNEQFF.

The genes are TRBV4-3 and TRBJ2-5; 8 bases line up with TRBD2. The V gene end was trimmed by 2 bases and the J gene end by 2 bases; junction bases not matched to a gene: 1. The CDR3 covers 14 residues. Looked up from germline, CDR1 is LGHNA and CDR2 is YSLEER. The CDR3 DNA follows: TGCGCCAGCAGCCAACAGCGGGGGCAAGAGACCCAGTACTTC. As protein: CASSQQRGQETQYF.

This clonotype was observed a few times. The genes are TRBV7-9 and TRBJ1-1; TRBD1 aligns across 7 bases. Germline CDR1 SEHNR, CDR2 FQNEAQ (reference sequence). With 7 bases clipped from V and 4 bases from J, the junction kept 6 bases outside the gene matches. CDR3 length equals 13 residues. The CDR3 spells CASTPSGGTEAFF. The CDR3 DNA reads TGTGCCAGCACCCCCTCAGGGGGCACTGAAGCTTTCTTT.

Only a few counts were recorded for this clonotype. The CDR3 loop reads CATSRGLGISSGGIPDTQYF. In nucleotides, the CDR3 is TGTGCCACCAGCAGAGGTCTAGGGATATCGAGCGGGGGAATTCCGGATACGCAGTATTTT. This chain joins TRBV15 and TRBJ2-3; 8 bases fit TRBD2. J gave up 6 bases and V 1 base, and 21 bases lay outside the gene matches. The CDR3 covers 20 residues. Germline values: CDR1 LNHNV, CDR2 YYDKDF (reference sequence).

This clonotype was observed a handful of times. This chain joins TRBV11-2 and TRBJ2-7; D gene uncertain. The CDR3 spans 12 residues. Germline assignment: CDR1 SGHAT and CDR2 FQNNGV. Trimming took off 0 bases at V and 9 bases at J, with 9 bases between the two ends. CDR3 sequence: CASSLDRDGQYF. Written as DNA, the CDR3 is TGTGCCAGCAGCTTAGATCGAGACGGGCAGTACTTC.